Below, one T cell receptor beta chain is given with its context. These data originate in a study of blood T cell repertoires in COVID-19. The overall study: From T cells, B-cell-depleted T cells, or PBMCs came the material, which was cDNA or gDNA.

Trimming took 4 bases from V and 7 from J, leaving 17 bases between them. The CDR3 has 15 amino acids. The V gene's germline CDR1 is SGDLS and CDR2 YYNGEE. Those enrolled, adults aged 18 to 89 years, came from roughly 23 US areas. Clinical history as reported by participants underpinned cohort assignment. TCRdb keeps only in-frame clones here, not all; method: immunoSEQ multiplex PCR. This table holds hundreds of thousands of clones, around 91% found once. This TCR derives from a woman younger than 35 with acute COVID-19. This chain uses TRBV9 with TRBJ1-4, with D perhaps matching TRBD1 (6 bases). Sequenced input: PBMCs or T cells enriched from blood (not recorded which). The CDR3 protein is CASSPEGVRSEKLFF. The CDR3 DNA sequence: TGTGCCAGCAGCCCAGAGGGGGTAAGGAGTGAAAAACTGTTTTTT.